What follows are 26 T cell receptor beta chains derived from one specimen sequenced in a study of shared T cell receptors in the human thymus. Assay: immunoSEQ multiplex PCR; the TCRdb copy retains only in-frame clones and omits some. The data hold hundreds of thousands of clones, with more than 75% observed a single time. This sample was shared with a second study, whose subject was human thymus T cells.

The specimen sequenced was thymocytes. The source is a boy less than two years old with a congenital heart defect.

Only one count was recorded for this clone. V gene TRBV14 combines with J gene TRBJ2-2; a weak D match, TRBD1 (6 bases). Trimming left V 3 bases short and J 1 base short, with 12 bases between. The CDR3 is made up of 16 amino acids. Germline V lookup: CDR1 SGHDN, CDR2 FVKESK. The CDR3 DNA reads TGTGCCAGCAGCCATCAACAGGGCTGGAACACCGGGGAGCTGTTTTTT. Encoded protein: CASSHQQGWNTGELFF.

The chain has TRBV13 and TRBJ2-2, with D tentatively TRBD1 (6 bases). Germline CDR1 and CDR2: PRHDT and FYEKMQ (reference sequence). The CDR3 loop spans 16 amino acids. The germline V and J ends were trimmed by 5 bases and 3 bases, with 16 bases remaining between them. The chain's CDR3 is CASSGPTGGHTGELFF. DNA of the CDR3: TGTGCCAGCAGCGGACCGACAGGCGGGCACACCGGGGAGCTGTTTTTT.

This rearrangement joins TRBV25-1 to TRBJ1-5; unclear D gene. Germline CDR1 is MGHDK and CDR2 is SYGVNS. V gave up 2 bases and J gave up 3 bases, with 14 bases separating them. The CDR3 covers 16 residues. In DNA, the CDR3 is TGTGCCAGCAGTGAAAGGGAGGGTCCGGACAATCAGCCCCAGCATTTT. Amino acids: CASSEREGPDNQPQHF.

V gene TRBV2 combines with J gene TRBJ1-2; the match to TRBD1 covers 8 bases. V lost 9 bases to trimming and J lost 4 bases; unmatched junction nucleotides: 4. Germline loops: CDR1 SNHLY, CDR2 FYNNEI. The CDR3 sequence is 12 residues long. In nucleotides, the CDR3 is TGTGCCAGGGACAGGGAATTCTATGGCTACACCTTC. Protein product: CARDREFYGYTF.

V and J are TRBV5-4 and TRBJ2-6, with 8 bases identical to TRBD2. This CDR3 has 18 amino acids. The germline CDR1 and CDR2 sequences are SGHNT and YYREEE (reference sequence). The junction had 5 bases not matched to a gene; V was cut back by 0 bases and J by 0 bases. CDR3 sequence reads: CASSLAGGDLSGANVLTF. In DNA form, the CDR3 reads TGTGCCAGCAGCTTGGCCGGGGGGGACCTCTCTGGGGCCAACGTCCTGACTTTC.

This CDR3 is CASSLVGTDDEQYF. In DNA, the CDR3 is TGTGCCAGCAGCTTGGTAGGGACAGACGACGAGCAGTACTTC. The chain joins TRBV5-6 to TRBJ2-7, with 7 bases matching TRBD1. CDR3 size: 14 residues. The V gene's germline CDR1 is SGHDT and CDR2 YYEEEE. Losses at the gene ends were 0 bases for V and 5 bases for J; bases not matched to a gene: 5.

The V call is TRBV11-2, the J call TRBJ2-5, with TRBD2 as a possible D gene (6 bases). CDR3 length equals 16 residues. The germline CDR1 and CDR2 sequences are SGHAT and FQNNGV. Trimming took off 5 bases at V and 3 bases at J, with 19 bases between the two ends. CDR3 in amino acids: CASSPIREVGKETQYF. DNA for the CDR3: TGTGCCAGCAGCCCAATCAGGGAGGTTGGGAAAGAGACCCAGTACTTC.

This chain uses TRBV25-1 with TRBJ1-4, with D possibly TRBD1 on 5 matching bases. V shed 1 base and J shed 7 bases, with 19 bases lying between them. CDR1 and CDR2 from the germline V gene are MGHDK and SYGVNS. The CDR3 is 17 residues long. CDR3 nucleotide sequence: TGTGCCAGCAGTGAATGCCAGGGCCCCAACAAGGTTGAAAAACTGTTTTTT. Protein sequence: CASSECQGPNKVEKLFF.

J is TRBJ2-1 and V is TRBV30; TRBD2 matches 10 bases. The CDR3 covers 18 residues. V gave up 3 bases and J gave up 1 base; unmatched junction bases: 12. Germline V gene data show CDR1 as GTSNPN and CDR2 as SVGIG (reference sequence). The CDR3 loop reads CAWSGGLAGDSSYNEQFF. CDR3 nucleotide sequence: TGTGCCTGGAGCGGGGGGCTAGCGGGAGATTCGTCCTACAATGAGCAGTTCTTC.

The rearrangement uses TRBV7-2 and TRBJ2-1, with 13 bases aligning to TRBD2. The CDR3 has 16 amino acids. Germline loops: CDR1 SGHTA, CDR2 FQGNSA. The V gene end was trimmed by 3 bases and the J gene end by 2 bases; junction bases not matched to a gene: 1. The CDR3 loop reads CASSLGLAGTYNEQFF. DNA of the CDR3: TGTGCCAGCAGCTTGGGACTAGCGGGGACCTACAATGAGCAGTTCTTC.

The V and J genes are TRBV5-5 and TRBJ2-1, with 9 bases matching TRBD2. The germline CDR1 and CDR2 sequences are SGHKS and YYEKEE (reference sequence). V lost 2 bases to trimming and J lost 6 bases; unmatched junction nucleotides: 6. The CDR3 spans 15 residues. The CDR3 coding sequence is TGTGCCAGCAGCTTAGGCGGGAGGGCCGTCAATGAGCAGTTCTTC. Its protein is CASSLGGRAVNEQFF.

J is TRBJ2-3 and V is TRBV10-1; tentatively, D is TRBD2 (6 bases). The CDR3 spans 15 residues. CDR1 is WNHNN, CDR2 SYGVQD, per germline (reference sequence). V lost 2 bases to trimming and J lost 0 bases, with 9 bases between them. CDR3 sequence: CASSETSPSTDTQYF. The CDR3 nucleotides read TGCGCCAGCAGTGAGACTAGCCCTAGCACAGATACGCAGTATTTT.

V is TRBV10-1 and J is TRBJ2-4; the match to TRBD2 covers 11 bases. The CDR3 runs to 19 residues. Germline values: CDR1 WNHNN, CDR2 SYGVQD (reference sequence). Germline trimming cut 0 bases from V and 0 bases from J; bases unmatched to any gene: 7. In DNA, the CDR3 is TGCGCCAGCAGTGAGTCGGGGCTAGCGGGAGGTTTAGCCAAAAACATTCAGTACTTC. As protein: CASSESGLAGGLAKNIQYF.

This chain uses TRBV7-2 with TRBJ1-2, with 9 bases identical to TRBD1. CDR1 and CDR2 from the germline V gene are SGHTA and FQGNSA. CDR3 length: 14 amino acids. The V gene end was trimmed by 5 bases and the J gene end by 9 bases; junction bases not matched to a gene: 10. The CDR3 sequence is CASSPRGDRVRYTF. The CDR3 DNA sequence: TGTGCCAGCAGCCCTAGGGGGGACAGGGTGCGCTACACCTTC.

The V gene is TRBV4-2, the J gene TRBJ2-3, with 12 positions matching TRBD2. The CDR3 contains 19 residues. The V gene's germline CDR1 is LGHNA and CDR2 YNFKEQ. The V gene end was trimmed by 3 bases and the J gene end by 5 bases; junction bases not matched to a gene: 15. In DNA, the CDR3 is TGTGCCAGCAGCCATGCTATGGGGCTAGCGGGAGGGCCGAGAGATACGCAGTATTTT. Amino acid sequence: CASSHAMGLAGGPRDTQYF.

The chain joins TRBV14 to TRBJ2-1; TRBD1 is a possible D gene (6 bases). Germline V gene sequence: CDR1 SGHDN, CDR2 FVKESK. The CDR3 has 15 amino acids. Trimming stripped 3 bases from V and 10 bases from J, with 19 bases between. The CDR3 here is CASSHLLQGYGEQFF. The DNA for the CDR3 is TGTGCCAGCAGCCACCTACTACAGGGCTATGGGGAGCAGTTCTTC.

This clone was seen just once. This chain links TRBV9 with TRBJ1-3; a weak D match, TRBD1 (5 bases). This CDR3 contains 15 residues. V was cut by 0 bases and J by 6 bases, with 13 bases left in between. Germline V gives CDR1 SGDLS, CDR2 YYNGEE. The CDR3 loop reads CASSVGRGRQNTIYF. The CDR3 nucleotides read TGTGCCAGCAGCGTAGGGAGGGGACGTCAAAACACCATATATTTT.

The CDR3 reads CASSFCLCEADTQYF. The CDR3 DNA reads as TGTGCCAGCAGCTTTTGTCTTTGCGAGGCAGATACGCAGTATTTT. V and J are TRBV5-5 and TRBJ2-3; D uncertain. The V gene lost 2 bases and the J gene lost 4 bases, with 14 bases spanning the gap. The CDR3 spans 15 residues. Germline CDR1 SGHKS, CDR2 YYEKEE (reference sequence).

This chain links TRBV7-3 with TRBJ2-7; 13 bases fit TRBD2. V dropped 6 bases and J dropped 2; count of bases not matched to a gene: 7. Germline CDR1 reads SGHTA; CDR2 reads FQGTGA. CDR3 length: 16 amino acids. CDR3 region: CASRRTSGSNAYEQYF. The CDR3 DNA is TGTGCCAGCAGGAGGACTAGCGGGAGTAACGCCTACGAGCAGTACTTC.

This clone was seen just once. The gene calls are TRBV27 and TRBJ2-3, with D possibly being TRBD1 (6 bases). V lost 5 bases and J lost 3, with 21 bases in between. The germline V gene encodes CDR1 MNHEY and CDR2 SMNVEV (reference sequence). The CDR3 spans 17 residues. The CDR3 loop reads CASSLTRDTDQTDTQYF. The CDR3 nucleotides read TGTGCCAGCAGTCTCACCCGGGACACGGACCAGACAGATACGCAGTATTTT.

This chain connects TRBV11-2 to TRBJ2-1; 12 nucleotides agree with TRBD1. In germline, CDR1 is SGHAT, CDR2 FQNNGV. V lost 6 bases, J lost 8 bases, and 11 bases stayed unmatched. The CDR3 has 16 amino acids. CDR3 in DNA: TGTGCCAGCAGGAACTTCCGGGACAGGGGGCTGGATGAGCAGTTCTTC. Translation gives CASRNFRDRGLDEQFF.

The chain uses TRBV7-8 and TRBJ2-3; 9 bases match TRBD2. V dropped 2 bases and J dropped 4; count of bases not matched to a gene: 7. CDR3 size: 16 residues. The germline V gene encodes CDR1 SGHVS and CDR2 FQNEAQ. This CDR3 is CASSLIKREESDTQYF. CDR3 sequence (DNA): TGTGCCAGCAGCTTAATAAAGCGGGAGGAGTCAGATACGCAGTATTTT.

The J gene is TRBJ2-4, the V gene TRBV15, with 7 bases aligning to TRBD1. The CDR3 has 14 amino acids. Germline V gene sequence: CDR1 LNHNV, CDR2 YYDKDF (reference sequence). V lost 11 bases to trimming and J lost 0 bases; unmatched junction nucleotides: 7. The DNA for the CDR3 is TGTGCCCAACAGGGGCCCGTAGCCAAAAACATTCAGTACTTC. This codes for CAQQGPVAKNIQYF. Complete variable domain (other parts from reference TRBV15 and TRBJ2-4): DAMVIQNPRYQVTQFGKPVTLSCSQTLNHNVMYWYQQKSSQAPKLLFHYYDKDFNNEADTPDNFQSRRPNTSFCFLDIRSPGLGDTAMYLCAQQGPVAKNIQYFGAGTRLSVL.

The chain joins TRBV28 to TRBJ2-1, with D tentatively TRBD2 (5 bases). Germline CDR1 and CDR2: MDHEN and SYDVKM. This CDR3 has 16 amino acids. Trimming removed 4 bases from V and 0 bases from J, with 13 bases in between. The CDR3 coding sequence is TGTGCCAGCAGTTCCCCCCGGGGAAGCTCCTACAATGAGCAGTTCTTC. Translating gives CASSSPRGSSYNEQFF.

This sequence joins TRBV9 and TRBJ2-3; TRBD1 is a possible D gene (6 bases). The CDR3 is made up of 15 amino acids. V dropped 0 bases and J dropped 10 bases, with 18 bases sitting between them. CDR1 and CDR2 from the germline V gene are SGDLS and YYNGEE. The CDR3: CASSVEATGAHPQYF. The CDR3 DNA reads as TGTGCCAGCAGCGTAGAAGCGACAGGAGCTCATCCGCAGTATTTT.

The chain is built from TRBV11-1 and TRBJ2-2, with 9 bases matching TRBD1. V lost 1 base and J lost 5; bases outside the gene matches: 14. Per germline, CDR1 SGHAT and CDR2 FQDESV (reference sequence). The CDR3 totals 19 residues. CDR3 DNA sequence: TGTGCCAGCAGCTTAGATCCCCGACAGGGGGAGGAAGATACCGGGGAGCTGTTTTTT. Translated, it gives CASSLDPRQGEEDTGELFF.